The TCR beta chain under discussion was sequenced for a study of cytomegalovirus exposure and HLA in healthy donors. Study-wide points: In a later analysis, DRB1 alleles had the most associated TCRs; HLA-C alleles the fewest. Accurate HLA-A and HLA-B prediction from TCR beta sequences was reported for most subjects. Productive status was seen about 87% or about 30% of the time for most TCR beta V segments in an earlier analysis. Presence/absence analyses assumed roughly uniform sequencing depth across donors, which may not hold.

A remark on this clone: Its antigen is not known.

V was pared by 4 bases and J by 4 bases, with 7 bases between. The CDR3 runs 12 residues. Germline V CDR1 and CDR2: MNHEY, SVGAGI. The PCR used 60 Vbeta and 13 Jbeta primers. The table came from immunoSEQ multiplex PCR; TCRdb's copy has only in-frame clones and leaves some out. The sample contains about 67,000 clones, around three quarters of which appear only once. This TCR came from a man aged 55 to 69 in good health and CMV-seropositive. The chain recombines TRBV6-5 with TRBJ1-2; no definite D call. The material sequenced was PBMCs. The CDR3 protein is CASSFTSYGYTF. CDR3 bases: TGTGCCAGCAGTTTCACCAGCTATGGCTACACCTTC.